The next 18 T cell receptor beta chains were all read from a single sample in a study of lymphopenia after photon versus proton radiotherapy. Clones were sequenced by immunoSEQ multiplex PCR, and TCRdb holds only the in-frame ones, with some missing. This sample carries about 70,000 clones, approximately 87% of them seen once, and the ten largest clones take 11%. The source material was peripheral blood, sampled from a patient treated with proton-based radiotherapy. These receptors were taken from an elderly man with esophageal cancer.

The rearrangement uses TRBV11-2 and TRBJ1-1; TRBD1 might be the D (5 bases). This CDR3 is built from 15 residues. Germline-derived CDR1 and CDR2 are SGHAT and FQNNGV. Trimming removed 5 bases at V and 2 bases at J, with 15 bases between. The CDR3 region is CASSLLLRVNTEAFF. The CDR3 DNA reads TGTGCCAGCAGCCTTCTACTCAGGGTAAACACTGAAGCTTTCTTT.

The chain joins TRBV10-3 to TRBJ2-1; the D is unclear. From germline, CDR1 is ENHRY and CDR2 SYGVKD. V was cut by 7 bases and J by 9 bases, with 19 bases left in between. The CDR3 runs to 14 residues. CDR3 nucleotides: TGTGCCATCAAGGGTCGGCTAGAGCGAGCTGAGCAGTTCTTC. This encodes CAIKGRLERAEQFF.

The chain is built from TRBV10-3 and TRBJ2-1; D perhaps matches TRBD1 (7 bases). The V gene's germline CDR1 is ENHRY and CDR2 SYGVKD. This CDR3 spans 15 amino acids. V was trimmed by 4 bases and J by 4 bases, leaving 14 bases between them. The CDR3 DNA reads TGTGCCATCAGTGCCTCAGGGGGGAAGTACAATGAGCAGTTCTTC. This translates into CAISASGGKYNEQFF.

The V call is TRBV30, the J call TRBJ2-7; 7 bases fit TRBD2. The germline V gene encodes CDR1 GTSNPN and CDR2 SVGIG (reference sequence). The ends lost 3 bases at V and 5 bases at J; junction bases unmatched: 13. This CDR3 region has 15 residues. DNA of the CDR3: TGTGCCTGGAGCCTCCGGGAGAGCGGGAAGAACGAGCAGTACTTC. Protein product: CAWSLRESGKNEQYF.

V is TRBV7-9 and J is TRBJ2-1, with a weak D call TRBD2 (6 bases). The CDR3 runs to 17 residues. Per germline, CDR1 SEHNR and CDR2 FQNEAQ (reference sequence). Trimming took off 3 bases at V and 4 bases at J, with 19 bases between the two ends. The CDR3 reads CASSFSGMGGTYNEQFF. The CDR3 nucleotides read TGTGCCAGCAGCTTTTCCGGGATGGGCGGGACGTACAATGAGCAGTTCTTC.

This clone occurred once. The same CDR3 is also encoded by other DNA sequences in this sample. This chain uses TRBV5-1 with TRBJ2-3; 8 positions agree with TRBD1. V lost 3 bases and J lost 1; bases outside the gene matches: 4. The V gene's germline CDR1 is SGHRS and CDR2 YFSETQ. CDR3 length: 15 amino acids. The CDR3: CASSYGQGGTDTQYF. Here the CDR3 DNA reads TGCGCCAGCAGCTACGGACAGGGCGGCACAGATACGCAGTATTTT. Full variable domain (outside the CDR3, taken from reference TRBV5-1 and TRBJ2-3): KAGVTQTPRYLIKTRGQQVTLSCSPISGHRSVSWYQQTPGQGLQFLFEYFSETQRNKGNFPGRFSGRQFSNSRSEMNVSTLELGDSALYLCASSYGQGGTDTQYFGPGTRLTVL.

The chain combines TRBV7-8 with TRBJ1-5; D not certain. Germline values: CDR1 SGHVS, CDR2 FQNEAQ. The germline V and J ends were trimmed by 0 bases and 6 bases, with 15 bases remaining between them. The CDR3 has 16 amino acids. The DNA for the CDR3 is TGTGCCAGCAGCTTAGCTGATCTCCGGGTTGGTCAGCCCCAGCATTTT. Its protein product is CASSLADLRVGQPQHF.

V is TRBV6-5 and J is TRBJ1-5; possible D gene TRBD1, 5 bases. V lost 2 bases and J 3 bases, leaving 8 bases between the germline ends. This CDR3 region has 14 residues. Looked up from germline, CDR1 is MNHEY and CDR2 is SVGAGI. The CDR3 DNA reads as TGTGCCAGCAGTTACGGGGGGTACAATCAGCCCCAGCATTTT. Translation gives CASSYGGYNQPQHF.

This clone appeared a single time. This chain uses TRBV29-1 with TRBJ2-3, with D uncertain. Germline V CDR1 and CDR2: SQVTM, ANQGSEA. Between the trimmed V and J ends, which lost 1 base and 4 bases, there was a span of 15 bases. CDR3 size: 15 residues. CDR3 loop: CSVEGTASGPDTQYF. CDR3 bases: TGCAGCGTTGAAGGTACGGCATCTGGGCCAGATACGCAGTATTTT.

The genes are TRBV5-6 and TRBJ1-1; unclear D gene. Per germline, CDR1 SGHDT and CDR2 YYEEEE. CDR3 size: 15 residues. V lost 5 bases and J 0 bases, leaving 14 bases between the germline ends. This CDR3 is CASSSSGALNTEAFF. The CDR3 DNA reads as TGTGCCAGCAGTTCGTCGGGAGCCCTGAACACTGAAGCTTTCTTT.

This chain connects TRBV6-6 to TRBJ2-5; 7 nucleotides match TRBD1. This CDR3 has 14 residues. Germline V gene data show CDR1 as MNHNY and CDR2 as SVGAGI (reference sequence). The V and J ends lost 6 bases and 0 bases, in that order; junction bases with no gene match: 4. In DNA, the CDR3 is TGTGCCAGCAGCCTGGACAGGTACCAAGAGACCCAGTACTTC. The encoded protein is CASSLDRYQETQYF.

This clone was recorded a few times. The CDR3 loop is CASSPPANEKLFF. Here the CDR3 DNA reads TGTGCCAGCTCTCCTCCCGCTAATGAAAAACTGTTTTTT. The J gene is TRBJ1-4, the V gene TRBV18; D is unresolved. The CDR3 loop spans 13 amino acids. Looked up from germline, CDR1 is KGHSH and CDR2 is LQKENI. The V end lost 6 bases, the J end lost 3 bases, and 8 bases lay between the germline ends.

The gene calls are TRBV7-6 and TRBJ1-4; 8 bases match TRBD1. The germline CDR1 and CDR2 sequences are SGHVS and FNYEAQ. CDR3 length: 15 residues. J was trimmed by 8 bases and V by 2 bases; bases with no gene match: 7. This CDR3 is CASSLFSGDREKLFF. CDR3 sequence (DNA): TGTGCCAGCAGCTTATTTTCGGGGGACAGGGAAAAACTGTTTTTT.

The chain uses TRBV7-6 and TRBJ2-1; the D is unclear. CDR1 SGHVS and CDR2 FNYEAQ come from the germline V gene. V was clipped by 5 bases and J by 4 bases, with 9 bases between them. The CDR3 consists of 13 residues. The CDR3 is CASSQLQYNEQFF. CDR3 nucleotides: TGTGCCAGCAGCCAATTGCAATACAATGAGCAGTTCTTC.

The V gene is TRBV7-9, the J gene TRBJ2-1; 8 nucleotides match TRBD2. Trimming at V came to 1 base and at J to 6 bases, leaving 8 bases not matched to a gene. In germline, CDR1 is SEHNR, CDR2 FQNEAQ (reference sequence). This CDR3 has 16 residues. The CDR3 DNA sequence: TGTGCCAGCAGCTTAGACCGACTAGCGCAAGTCAATGAGCAGTTCTTC. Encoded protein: CASSLDRLAQVNEQFF. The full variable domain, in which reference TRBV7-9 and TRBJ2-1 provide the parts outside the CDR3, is DTGVSQNPRHKITKRGQNVTFRCDPISEHNRLYWYRQTLGQGPEFLTYFQNEAQLEKSRLLSDRFSAERPKGSFSTLEIQRTEQGDSAMYLCASSLDRLAQVNEQFFGPGTRLTVL.

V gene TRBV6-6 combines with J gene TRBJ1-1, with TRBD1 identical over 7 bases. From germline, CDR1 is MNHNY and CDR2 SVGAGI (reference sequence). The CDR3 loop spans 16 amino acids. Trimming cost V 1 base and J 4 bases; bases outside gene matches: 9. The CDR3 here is CASSYLGQPRGTEAFF. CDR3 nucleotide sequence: TGTGCCAGCAGTTACTTGGGACAGCCAAGAGGCACTGAAGCTTTCTTT.

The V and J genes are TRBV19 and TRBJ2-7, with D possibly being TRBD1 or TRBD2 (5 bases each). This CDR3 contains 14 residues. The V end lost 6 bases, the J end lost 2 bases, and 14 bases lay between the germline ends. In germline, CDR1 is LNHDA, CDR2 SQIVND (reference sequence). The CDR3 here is CASRSSGAAYEQYF. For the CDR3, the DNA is TGTGCCAGTAGATCTTCCGGGGCGGCCTACGAGCAGTACTTC.

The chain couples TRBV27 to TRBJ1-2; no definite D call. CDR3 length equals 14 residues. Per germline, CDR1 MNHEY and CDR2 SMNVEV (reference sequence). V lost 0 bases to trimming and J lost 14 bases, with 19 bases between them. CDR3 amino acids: CASSLSPPGVRLTF. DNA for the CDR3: TGTGCCAGCAGTTTATCGCCTCCCGGGGTCCGGCTAACCTTC.